The 9 T cell receptor beta chains listed next were all sequenced from one sample in a study of blood T cell repertoires in COVID-19. TCRdb's copy holds only in-frame clones and misses some; the assay was immunoSEQ multiplex PCR. The profile shows tens of thousands of clones, 80% to 90% of them singletons. Source material: peripheral blood. These receptors were collected from a man between 60 and 75 years old with acute or convalescent COVID-19.

The chain has TRBV6-2 or TRBV6-3 and TRBJ1-4; no definite D call. CDR1 is MNHEY and CDR2 is SVGEGT in the germline V gene. The CDR3 covers 15 residues. V was clipped by 6 bases and J by 5 bases, with 16 bases between them. CDR3 DNA: TGTGCCAGCAGCGACTGGAGCAGAGGGAATGAAAAACTGTTTTTT. Protein product: CASSDWSRGNEKLFF.

The chain employs TRBV3-1 (or the pseudogene TRBV3-2) and TRBJ1-4; D is unclear. Germline lookup yields CDR1 LGHDT and CDR2 YNNKEL (reference sequence). V gave up 4 bases and J gave up 4 bases, with 7 bases separating them. The CDR3 sequence is 13 residues long. In nucleotides, the CDR3 is TGTGCCAGCAGCCCAGCGTTTAATGAAAAACTGTTTTTT. As protein: CASSPAFNEKLFF.

The chain carries TRBV6-5 and TRBJ2-2, with D possibly TRBD2 on 5 matching bases. This CDR3 region has 15 residues. The germline gives CDR1 MNHEY, CDR2 SVGAGI. Trimming stripped 2 bases from V and 4 bases from J, with 11 bases between. CDR3 DNA sequence: TGTGCCAGCAGTTACGGAGGACCCCCCACCGGGGAGCTGTTTTTT. It translates to CASSYGGPPTGELFF.

V and J are TRBV3-1 (or the pseudogene TRBV3-2) and TRBJ1-1; tentative D call: TRBD1 (6 bases). The CDR3 is made up of 14 amino acids. Germline V gives CDR1 LGHDT, CDR2 YNNKEL (reference sequence). V shed 2 bases and J shed 2 bases, with 9 bases lying between them. DNA of the CDR3: TGTGCCAGCAGCCAAAACAGGGCCAACACTGAAGCTTTCTTT. Protein: CASSQNRANTEAFF.

The V call is TRBV27, the J call TRBJ2-3; TRBD2 is a possible D gene (6 bases). The V gene's germline CDR1 is MNHEY and CDR2 SMNVEV (reference sequence). Trimming removed 3 bases from V and 8 bases from J, with 9 bases in between. The CDR3 spans 12 residues. The DNA of the CDR3 is TGTGCCAGCAGTTTGGGGGGAGGTACGCAGTATTTT. The encoded protein is CASSLGGGTQYF.

The rearrangement links TRBV5-4 to TRBJ2-3; D remains ambiguous. CDR3 size: 12 residues. Deletions cut 4 bases from V and 0 bases from J, with 3 bases between. Germline values: CDR1 SGHNT, CDR2 YYREEE (reference sequence). The CDR3 nucleotides are TGTGCCAGCAGCGTAAGCACAGATACGCAGTATTTT. Its translation is CASSVSTDTQYF.

The V and J genes are TRBV7-8 and TRBJ2-7; TRBD1 is a possible D gene (5 bases). V shed 3 bases and J shed 1 base, with 10 bases lying between them. CDR1 SGHVS and CDR2 FQNEAQ come from the germline V gene. The CDR3 totals 14 residues. The CDR3 spells CASSLTRVSYEQYF. CDR3 in DNA: TGTGCCAGCAGCTTGACCAGGGTTTCCTACGAGCAGTACTTC.

This chain uses TRBV5-1 with TRBJ1-1; a possible D gene is TRBD1 (6 bases). This CDR3 has 16 amino acids. Looked up from germline, CDR1 is SGHRS and CDR2 is YFSETQ. Trimming shortened V by 0 bases and J by 2 bases, and 14 bases separated the two germline ends. The CDR3 sequence: CASSLGGLRGNTEAFF. In DNA form, the CDR3 reads TGCGCCAGCAGCTTGGGGGGGCTGCGTGGTAACACTGAAGCTTTCTTT.

J is TRBJ2-7 and V is TRBV3-1 (or the pseudogene TRBV3-2); no firm D call. Trimming stripped 1 base from V and 0 bases from J, with 7 bases between. This CDR3 region has 14 residues. CDR1 and CDR2 (germline): LGHDT, YNNKEL (reference sequence). CDR3 loop: CASSQAGLSYEQYF. For the CDR3, the DNA is TGTGCCAGCAGCCAAGCTGGCCTCTCCTACGAGCAGTACTTC.